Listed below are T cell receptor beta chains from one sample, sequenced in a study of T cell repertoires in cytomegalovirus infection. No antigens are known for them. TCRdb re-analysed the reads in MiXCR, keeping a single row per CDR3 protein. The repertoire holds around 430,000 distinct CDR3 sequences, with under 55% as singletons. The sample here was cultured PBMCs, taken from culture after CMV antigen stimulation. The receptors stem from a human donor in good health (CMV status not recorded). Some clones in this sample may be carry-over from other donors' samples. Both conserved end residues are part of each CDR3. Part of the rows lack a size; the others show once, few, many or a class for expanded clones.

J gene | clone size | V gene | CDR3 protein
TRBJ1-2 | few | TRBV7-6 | CASSNGGMLMGYTF
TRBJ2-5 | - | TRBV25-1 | CASSSMGYQETQYF
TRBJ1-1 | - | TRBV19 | CASSGWGFEAFF
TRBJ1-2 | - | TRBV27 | CASSQRSNYGYTF
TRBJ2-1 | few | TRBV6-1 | CASSALGGNEQFF
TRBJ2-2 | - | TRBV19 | CASRFVNTGELFF
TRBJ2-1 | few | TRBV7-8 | CASSIRPYNEQFF
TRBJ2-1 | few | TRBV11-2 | CAGRGQGQDEQFF
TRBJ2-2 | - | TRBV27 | CASSAPGRNTGELFF
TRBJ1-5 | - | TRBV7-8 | CASSSGTVSNQPQHF
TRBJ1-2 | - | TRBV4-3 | CASSQARDRVHGYTF
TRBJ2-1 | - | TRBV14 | CASSIWGIYNEQFF
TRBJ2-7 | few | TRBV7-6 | CASSLEASGAVSYEQYF
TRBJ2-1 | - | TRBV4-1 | CASSQDLVGRNEQFF
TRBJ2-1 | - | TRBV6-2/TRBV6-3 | CASRPGPTPYNEQFF
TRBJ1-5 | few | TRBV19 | CASSPGVDQPQHF
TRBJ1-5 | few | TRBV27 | CATSRGGHNQPQHF
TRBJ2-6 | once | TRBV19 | CASSIGHSGANVLTF
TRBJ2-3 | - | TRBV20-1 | CSARPGLVPDTQYF
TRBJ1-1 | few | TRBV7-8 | CASMGAGTEAFF